This record looks at one T cell receptor beta chain sequence and its context. The antigen is undetermined. Genomic DNA belonging to each subset was distributed in equal measure over several immunoSEQ plates. The method was immunoSEQ multiplex PCR; TCRdb's version includes in-frame clones alone and lacks a portion of them. Seen here are around 1 million clones, approximately 80% observed once, and the top ten hold roughly 1.5%. This entry is derived from a study of shared clonotypes between healthy human individuals. This CDR3 is built from 12 residues. Germline CDR1 is SGHNT and CDR2 is YYREEE (reference sequence). V dropped 1 base and J dropped 7 bases, with 6 bases sitting between them. Overall study results and limits: Sequencing depth was expected to influence donor clonotype sharing.

Source material: memory CD4+ T cells sorted from blood. The subset is: CD45RA-negative fraction. The clonotype comes from a man in his late teens or twenties in good health. The chain combines TRBV5-4 with TRBJ1-5; D is ambiguous. Here the CDR3 DNA reads TGTGCCAGCAGCTTGAACGGGCAGCCCCAGCATTTT. It encodes CASSLNGQPQHF.